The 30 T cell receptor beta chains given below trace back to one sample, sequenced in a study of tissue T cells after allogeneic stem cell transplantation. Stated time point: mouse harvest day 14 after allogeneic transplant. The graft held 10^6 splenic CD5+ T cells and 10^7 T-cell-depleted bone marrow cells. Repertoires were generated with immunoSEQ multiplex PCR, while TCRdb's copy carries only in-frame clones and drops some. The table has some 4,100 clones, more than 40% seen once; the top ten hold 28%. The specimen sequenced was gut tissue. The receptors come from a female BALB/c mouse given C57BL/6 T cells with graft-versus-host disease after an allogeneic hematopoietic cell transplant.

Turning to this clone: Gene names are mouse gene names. The CDR3 spells CASSLGLGGPAETLYF. The sequenced CDR3 bases are TGTGCCAGCTCTCTGGGACTGGGGGGTCCTGCAGAAACGCTGTAT. V gene TRBV12-2 combines with J gene TRBJ2-3; TRBD2 matches at 12 bases. The CDR3 end is not reached by the read, which stops 1 residue before it; the germline J gene fills it in. Looked up from germline, CDR1 is SGHLS and CDR2 is HYDKME. V lost 1 base and J lost 2; bases outside the gene matches: 3. The CDR3 has 16 residues.

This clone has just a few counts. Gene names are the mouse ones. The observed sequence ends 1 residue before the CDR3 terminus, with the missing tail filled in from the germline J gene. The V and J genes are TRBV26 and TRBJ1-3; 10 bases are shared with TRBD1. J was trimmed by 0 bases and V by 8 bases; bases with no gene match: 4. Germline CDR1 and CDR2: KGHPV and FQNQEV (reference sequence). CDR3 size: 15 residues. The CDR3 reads CASCRDRGSGNTLYF. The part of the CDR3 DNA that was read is TGTGCCAGCTGCCGGGACAGGGGTTCTGGAAATACGCTCTAT.

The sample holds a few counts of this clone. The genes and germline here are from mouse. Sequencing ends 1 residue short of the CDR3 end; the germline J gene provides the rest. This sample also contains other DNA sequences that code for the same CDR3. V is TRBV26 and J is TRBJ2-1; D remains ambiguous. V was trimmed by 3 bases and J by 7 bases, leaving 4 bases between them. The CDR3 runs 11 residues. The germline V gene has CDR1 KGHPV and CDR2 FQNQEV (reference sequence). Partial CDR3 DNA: TGTGCCAGCAGTCTTGGAGCTGAGCAGTTC. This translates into CASSLGAEQF. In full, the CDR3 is CASSLGAEQFF.

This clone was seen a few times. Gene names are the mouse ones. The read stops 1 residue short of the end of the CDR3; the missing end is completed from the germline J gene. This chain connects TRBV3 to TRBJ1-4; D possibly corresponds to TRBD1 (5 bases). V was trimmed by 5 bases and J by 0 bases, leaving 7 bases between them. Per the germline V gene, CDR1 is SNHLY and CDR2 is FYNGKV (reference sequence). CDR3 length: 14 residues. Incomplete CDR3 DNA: TGTGCCAGCAGCCGGGGGGTTTCCAACGAAAGATTATTT. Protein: CASSRGVSNERLF. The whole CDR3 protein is CASSRGVSNERLFF.

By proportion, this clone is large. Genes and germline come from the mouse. CDR3 residues: CASSIGTGGLQNTLYF. The part of the CDR3 DNA that was read is TGTGCCAGCAGTATTGGGACAGGGGGCTTGCAAAACACCTTGTAC. The genes are TRBV19 and TRBJ2-4; TRBD1 matches 12 bases. The read gets to within 1 residue of the CDR3 end, and the germline J gene fills in the rest. The CDR3 consists of 16 residues. Germline V CDR1 and CDR2: FNHDT, SITEND (reference sequence). Unmatched junction bases numbered 4, after V lost 2 bases and J lost 3 bases.

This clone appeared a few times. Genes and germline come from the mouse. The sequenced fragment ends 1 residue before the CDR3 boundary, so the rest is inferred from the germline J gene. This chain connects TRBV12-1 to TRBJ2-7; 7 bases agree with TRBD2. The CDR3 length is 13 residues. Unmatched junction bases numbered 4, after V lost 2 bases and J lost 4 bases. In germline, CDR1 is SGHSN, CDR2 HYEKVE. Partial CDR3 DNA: TGTGCCAGCTCTCCGGGGGGGGTTTATGAACAGTAC. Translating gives CASSPGGVYEQY. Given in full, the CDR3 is CASSPGGVYEQYF.

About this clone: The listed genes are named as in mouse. The CDR3 here is CASTDRGQDTQYF. CDR3 DNA (partial): TGTGCCAGCACCGACAGGGGACAAGACACCCAGTAC. The chain joins TRBV19 to TRBJ2-5, with 8 bases fitting TRBD1. The missing CDR3 end, 1 residue past where the read stops, is filled in from the germline J gene. The CDR3 spans 13 residues. V lost 6 bases to trimming and J lost 3 bases; unmatched junction nucleotides: 3. Germline V lookup: CDR1 FNHDT, CDR2 SITEND (reference sequence).

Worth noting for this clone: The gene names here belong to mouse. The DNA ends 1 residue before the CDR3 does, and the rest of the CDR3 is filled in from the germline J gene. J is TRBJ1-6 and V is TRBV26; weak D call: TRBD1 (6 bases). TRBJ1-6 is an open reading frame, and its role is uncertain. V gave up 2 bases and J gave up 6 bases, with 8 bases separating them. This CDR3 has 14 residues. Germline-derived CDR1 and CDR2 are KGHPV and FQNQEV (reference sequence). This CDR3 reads CASSLARGNSPLYF. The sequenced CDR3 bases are TGTGCCAGCAGTCTGGCCAGGGGTAATTCGCCCCTCTAC.

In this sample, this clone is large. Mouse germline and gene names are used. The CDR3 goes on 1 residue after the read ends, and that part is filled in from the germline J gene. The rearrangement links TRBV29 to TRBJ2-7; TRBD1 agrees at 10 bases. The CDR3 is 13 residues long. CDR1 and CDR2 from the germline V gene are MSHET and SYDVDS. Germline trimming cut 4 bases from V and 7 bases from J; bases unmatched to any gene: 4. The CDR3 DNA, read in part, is TGTGCTAGCAGTTCAGGGACAGGGGACGAACAGTAC. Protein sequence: CASSSGTGDEQY. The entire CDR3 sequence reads CASSSGTGDEQYF.

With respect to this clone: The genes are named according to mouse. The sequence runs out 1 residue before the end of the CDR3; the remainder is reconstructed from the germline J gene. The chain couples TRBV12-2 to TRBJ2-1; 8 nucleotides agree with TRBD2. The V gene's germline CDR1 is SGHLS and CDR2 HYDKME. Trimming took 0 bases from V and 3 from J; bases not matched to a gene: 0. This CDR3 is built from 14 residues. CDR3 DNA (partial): TGTGCCAGCTCTCTCCTGGGGGGCTATGCTGAGCAGTTC. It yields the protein CASSLLGGYAEQF. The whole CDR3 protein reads CASSLLGGYAEQFF.

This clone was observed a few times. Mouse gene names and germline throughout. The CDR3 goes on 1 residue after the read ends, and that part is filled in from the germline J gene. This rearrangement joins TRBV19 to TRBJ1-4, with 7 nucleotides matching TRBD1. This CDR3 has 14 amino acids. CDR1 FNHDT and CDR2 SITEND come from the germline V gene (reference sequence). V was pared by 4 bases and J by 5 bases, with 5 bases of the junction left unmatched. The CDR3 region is CASSRQGGNERLFF. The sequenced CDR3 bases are TGTGCCAGCAGTCGACAGGGAGGAAACGAAAGATTATTT.

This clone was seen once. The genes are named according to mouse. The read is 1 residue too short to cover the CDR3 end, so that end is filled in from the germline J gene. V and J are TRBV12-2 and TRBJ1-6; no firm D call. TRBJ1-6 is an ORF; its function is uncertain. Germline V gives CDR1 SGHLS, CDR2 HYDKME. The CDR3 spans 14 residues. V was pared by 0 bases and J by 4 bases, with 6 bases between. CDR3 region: CASSLGTYNSPLYF. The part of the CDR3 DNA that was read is TGTGCCAGCTCTCTCGGCACATATAATTCGCCCCTCTAC.

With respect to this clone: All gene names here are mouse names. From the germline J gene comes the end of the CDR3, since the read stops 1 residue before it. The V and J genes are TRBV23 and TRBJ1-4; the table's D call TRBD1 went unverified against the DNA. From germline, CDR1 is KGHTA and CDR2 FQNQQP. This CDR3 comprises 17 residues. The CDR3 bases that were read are TGCTCCAGCAGTCAACGGGGACAGGGGGCTTCCAACGAAAGATTATTT. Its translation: CSSSQRGQGASNERLF. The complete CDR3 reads CSSSQRGQGASNERLFF.

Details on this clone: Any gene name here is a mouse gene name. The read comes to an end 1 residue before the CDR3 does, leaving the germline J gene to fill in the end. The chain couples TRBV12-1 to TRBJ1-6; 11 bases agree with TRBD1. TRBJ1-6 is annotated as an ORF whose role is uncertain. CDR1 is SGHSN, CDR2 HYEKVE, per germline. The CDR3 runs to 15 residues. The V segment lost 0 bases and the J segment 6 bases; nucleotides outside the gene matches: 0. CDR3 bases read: TGTGCCAGCTCTCTCGGGACAGGGGGTAATTCGCCCCTCTAC. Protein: CASSLGTGGNSPLY. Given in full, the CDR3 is CASSLGTGGNSPLYF.

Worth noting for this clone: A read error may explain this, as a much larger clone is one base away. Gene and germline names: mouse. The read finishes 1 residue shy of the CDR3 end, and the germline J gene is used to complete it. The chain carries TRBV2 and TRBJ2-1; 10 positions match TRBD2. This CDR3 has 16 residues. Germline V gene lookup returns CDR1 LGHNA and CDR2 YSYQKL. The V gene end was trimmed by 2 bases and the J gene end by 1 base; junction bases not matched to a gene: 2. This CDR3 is CASSQNWGGNYAEQFF. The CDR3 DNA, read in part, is TGTGCCAGCAGCCAAAACTGGGGGGGGAACTATGCTGAGCAGTTC.

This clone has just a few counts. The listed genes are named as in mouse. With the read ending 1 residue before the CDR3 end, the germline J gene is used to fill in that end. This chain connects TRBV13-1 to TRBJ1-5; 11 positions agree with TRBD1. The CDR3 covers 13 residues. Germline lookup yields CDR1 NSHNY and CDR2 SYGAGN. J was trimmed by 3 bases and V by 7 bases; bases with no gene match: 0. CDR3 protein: CASGTGGNQAPLF. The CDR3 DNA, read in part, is TGTGCCAGCGGGACAGGGGGCAACCAGGCTCCGCTT.

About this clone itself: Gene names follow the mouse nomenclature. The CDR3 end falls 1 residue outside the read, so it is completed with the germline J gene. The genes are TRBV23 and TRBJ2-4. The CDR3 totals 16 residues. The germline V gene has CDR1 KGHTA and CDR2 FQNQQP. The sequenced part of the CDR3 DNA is TGCTCCAGCAGTCAATCGACGGGGGCTAGTCAAAACACCTTGTAC. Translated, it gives CSSSQSTGASQNTLY. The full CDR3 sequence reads CSSSQSTGASQNTLYF.

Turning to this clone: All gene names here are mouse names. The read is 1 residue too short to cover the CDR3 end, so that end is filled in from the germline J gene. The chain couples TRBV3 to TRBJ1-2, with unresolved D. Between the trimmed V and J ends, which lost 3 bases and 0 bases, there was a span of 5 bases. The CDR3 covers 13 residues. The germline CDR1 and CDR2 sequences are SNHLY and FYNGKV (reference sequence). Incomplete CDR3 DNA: TGTGCCAGCAGCTTGACAACAAACTCCGACTACACC. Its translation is CASSLTTNSDYT. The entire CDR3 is CASSLTTNSDYTF.

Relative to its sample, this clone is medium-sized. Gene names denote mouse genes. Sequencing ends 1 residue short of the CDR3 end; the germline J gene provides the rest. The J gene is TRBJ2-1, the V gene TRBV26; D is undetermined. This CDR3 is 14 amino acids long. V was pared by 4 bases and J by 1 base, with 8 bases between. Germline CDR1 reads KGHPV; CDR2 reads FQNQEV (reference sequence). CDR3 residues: CASSPHGNYAEQFF. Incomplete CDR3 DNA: TGTGCCAGCAGTCCCCACGGAAACTATGCTGAGCAGTTC.

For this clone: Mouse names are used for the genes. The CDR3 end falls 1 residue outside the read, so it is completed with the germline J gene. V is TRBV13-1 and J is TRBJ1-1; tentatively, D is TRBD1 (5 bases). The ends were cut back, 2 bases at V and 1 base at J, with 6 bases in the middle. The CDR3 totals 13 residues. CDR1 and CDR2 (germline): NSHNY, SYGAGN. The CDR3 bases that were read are TGTGCCAGCAGTGAGGGACGGAACACAGAAGTCTTC. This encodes CASSEGRNTEVF. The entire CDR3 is CASSEGRNTEVFF.

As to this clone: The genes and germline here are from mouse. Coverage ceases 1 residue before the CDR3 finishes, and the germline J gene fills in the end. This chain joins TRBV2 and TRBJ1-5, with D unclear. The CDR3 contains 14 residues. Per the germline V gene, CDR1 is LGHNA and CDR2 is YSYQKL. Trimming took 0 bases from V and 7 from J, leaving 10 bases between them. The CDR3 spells CASSQENSRQAPLF. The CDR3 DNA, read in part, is TGTGCCAGCAGCCAAGAGAACAGTAGACAGGCTCCGCTT. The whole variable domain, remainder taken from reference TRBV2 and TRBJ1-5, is DPKIIQKPKYLVAVTGSEKILICEQYLGHNAMYWYRQSAKKPLEFMFSYSYQKLMDNQTASSRFQPQSSKKNHLDLQITALKPDDSATYFCASSQENSRQAPLFGEGTRLSVL.

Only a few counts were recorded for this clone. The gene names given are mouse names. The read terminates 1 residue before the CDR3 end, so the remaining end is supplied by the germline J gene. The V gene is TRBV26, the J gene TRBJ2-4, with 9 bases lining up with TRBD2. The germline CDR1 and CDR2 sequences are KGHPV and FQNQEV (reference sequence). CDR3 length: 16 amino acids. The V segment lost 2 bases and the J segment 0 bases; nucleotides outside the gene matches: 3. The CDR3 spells CASSLVGGHSQNTLYF. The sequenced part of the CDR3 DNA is TGTGCCAGCAGTCTGGTGGGGGGGCATAGTCAAAACACCTTGTAC.

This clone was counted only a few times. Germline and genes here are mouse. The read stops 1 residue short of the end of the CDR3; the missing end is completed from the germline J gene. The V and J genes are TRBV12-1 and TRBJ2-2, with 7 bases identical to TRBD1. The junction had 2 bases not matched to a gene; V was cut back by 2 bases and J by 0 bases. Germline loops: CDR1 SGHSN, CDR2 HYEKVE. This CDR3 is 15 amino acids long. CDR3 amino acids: CASSPGTANTGQLYF. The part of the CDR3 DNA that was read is TGTGCCAGCTCTCCCGGGACAGCAAACACCGGGCAGCTCTAC.

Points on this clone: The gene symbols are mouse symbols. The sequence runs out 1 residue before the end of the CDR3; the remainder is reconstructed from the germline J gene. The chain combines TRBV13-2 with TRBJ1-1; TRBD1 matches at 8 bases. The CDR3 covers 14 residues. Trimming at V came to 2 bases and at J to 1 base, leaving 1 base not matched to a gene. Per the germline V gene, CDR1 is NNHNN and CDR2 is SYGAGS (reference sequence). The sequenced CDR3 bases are TGTGCCAGCGGTGACGGACAGGGGAACACAGAAGTCTTC. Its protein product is CASGDGQGNTEVF. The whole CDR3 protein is CASGDGQGNTEVFF.

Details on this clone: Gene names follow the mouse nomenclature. CDR3 DNA, as far as it was read: TGTGCCAGCAGCTTCCATGCTGAGCAGTTC. Amino acids: CASSFHAEQF. The CDR3, in full, reads CASSFHAEQFF. The V call is TRBV3, the J call TRBJ2-1; no clear D gene. The CDR3 end lies 1 residue beyond the end of the read and is filled in from the germline J gene. This CDR3 region has 11 residues. Looked up from germline, CDR1 is SNHLY and CDR2 is FYNGKV (reference sequence). Trimming pared 3 bases from V and 5 bases from J, leaving 2 bases between. Drawing the rest from reference TRBV3 and TRBJ2-1, the complete variable domain is GPKVLQIPSHQIIDMGQMVTLNCDPVSNHLYFYWYKQILGQQMEFLVNFYNGKVMEKSKLFKDQFSVERPDGSYFTLKIQPTALEDSAVYFCASSFHAEQFFGPGTRLTVL.

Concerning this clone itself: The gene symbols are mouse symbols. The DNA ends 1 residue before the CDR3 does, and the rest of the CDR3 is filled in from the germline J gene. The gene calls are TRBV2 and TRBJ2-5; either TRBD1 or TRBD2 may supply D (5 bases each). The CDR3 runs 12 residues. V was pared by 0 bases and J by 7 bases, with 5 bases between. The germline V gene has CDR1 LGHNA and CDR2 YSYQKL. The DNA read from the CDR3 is TGTGCCAGCAGCCAAGAGGGGCACACCCAGTAC. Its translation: CASSQEGHTQY. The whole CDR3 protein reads CASSQEGHTQYF.

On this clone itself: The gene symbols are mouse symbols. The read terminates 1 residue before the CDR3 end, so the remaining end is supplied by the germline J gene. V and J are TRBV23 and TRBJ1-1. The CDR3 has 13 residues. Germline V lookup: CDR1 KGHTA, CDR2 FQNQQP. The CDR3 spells CSSSQRGRSEVFF. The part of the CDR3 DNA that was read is TGCTCCAGCAGTCAGAGGGGCAGGTCAGAAGTCTTC.

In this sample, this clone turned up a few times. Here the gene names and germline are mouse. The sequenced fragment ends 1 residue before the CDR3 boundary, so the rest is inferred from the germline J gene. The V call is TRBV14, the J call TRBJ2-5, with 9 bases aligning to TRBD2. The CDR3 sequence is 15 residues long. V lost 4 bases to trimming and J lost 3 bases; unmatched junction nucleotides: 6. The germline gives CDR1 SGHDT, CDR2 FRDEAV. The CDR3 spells CASSPGLGPQDTQYF. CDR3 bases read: TGTGCCAGCAGTCCAGGACTGGGGCCTCAAGACACCCAGTAC.

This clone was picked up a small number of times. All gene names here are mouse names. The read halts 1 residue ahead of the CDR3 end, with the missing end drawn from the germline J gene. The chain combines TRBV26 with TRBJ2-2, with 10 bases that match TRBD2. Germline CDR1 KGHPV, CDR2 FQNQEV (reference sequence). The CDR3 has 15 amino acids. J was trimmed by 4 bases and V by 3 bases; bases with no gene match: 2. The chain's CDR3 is CASSLRTGGTGQLYF. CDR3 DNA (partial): TGTGCCAGCAGTCTAAGGACTGGGGGCACCGGGCAGCTCTAC.

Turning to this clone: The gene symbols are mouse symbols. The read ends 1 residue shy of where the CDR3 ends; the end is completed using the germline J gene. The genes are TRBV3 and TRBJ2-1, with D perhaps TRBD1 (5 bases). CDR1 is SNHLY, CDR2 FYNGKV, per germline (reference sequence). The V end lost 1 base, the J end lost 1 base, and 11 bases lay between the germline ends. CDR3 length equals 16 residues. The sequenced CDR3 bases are TGTGCCAGCAGCTTAGAGGCCGGACAAAACTATGCTGAGCAGTTC. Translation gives CASSLEAGQNYAEQF. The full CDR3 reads CASSLEAGQNYAEQFF.